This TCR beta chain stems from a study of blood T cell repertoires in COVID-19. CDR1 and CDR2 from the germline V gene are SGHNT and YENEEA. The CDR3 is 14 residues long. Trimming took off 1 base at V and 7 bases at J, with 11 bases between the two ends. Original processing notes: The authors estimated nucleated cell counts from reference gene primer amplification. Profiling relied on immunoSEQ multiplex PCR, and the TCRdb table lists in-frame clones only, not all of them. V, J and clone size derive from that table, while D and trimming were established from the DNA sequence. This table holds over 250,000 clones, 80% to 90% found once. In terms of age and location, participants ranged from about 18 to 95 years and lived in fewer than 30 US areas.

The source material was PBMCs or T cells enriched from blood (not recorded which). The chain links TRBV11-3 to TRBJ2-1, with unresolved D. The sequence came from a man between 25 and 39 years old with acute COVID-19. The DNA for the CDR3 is TGTGCCAGCAGCTTAGGTGAGATCTCTAATGAGCAGTTCTTC. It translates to CASSLGEISNEQFF. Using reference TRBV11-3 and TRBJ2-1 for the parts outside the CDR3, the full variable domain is EAGVVQSPRYKIIEKKQPVAFWCNPISGHNTLYWYLQNLGQGPELLIRYENEEAVDDSQLPKDRFSAERLKGVDSTLKIQPAELGDSAVYLCASSLGEISNEQFFGPGTRLTVL.